Below are 23 T cell receptor beta chains sequenced from a single sample in a study of molecular identifiers for immune sequencing clone quantification (dated by TCRdb to the late 2010s). Libraries were made using PCR. The data were produced on an Illumina HiSeq 4000. The raw public data were reprocessed by TCRdb itself: fastp quality trimming at Q25, MiXCR clonotype calling, in-frame beta chains only. Each entry merges the rows of one CDR3 protein and shows their most common DNA and genes. Within this sample are tens of thousands of distinct CDR3 sequences, with about a sixth of them counted one time only. About 1.5% of the sample goes to the ten largest clones. What was sequenced was naive CD8+ T cells from blood, with Jurkat cell RNA spiked in. This specimen's cell subset or site label, interpreted: FACS-sorted CD8+CD4-CCR7+CD45RA+ naive T cells. These receptors all stem from a human donor in good health. Some libraries in this study had Jurkat cell RNA spiked in.

To note about this clonotype: A single base separates this from a much larger clone, so it may be a read error. V and J are TRBV2 and TRBJ2-5; a possible D gene is TRBD1 (6 bases). The germline V gene encodes CDR1 SNHLY and CDR2 FYNNEI. This CDR3 has 15 amino acids. DNA of the CDR3: TGTGCCAGCAGTGGGACAGATGAGAACCAAGAGGCCCAGTACTTC. Translation gives CASSGTDENQEAQYF.

A single count supports this clonotype. Given a much more abundant clone one base away, this may be a read error. The V gene is TRBV4-1, the J gene TRBJ1-1; no clear D. The germline gives CDR1 MGHRA, CDR2 YSYEKL. This CDR3 has 17 residues. The CDR3 is CASSQGHPPQMNTETFF. CDR3 nucleotides: TGCGCCAGCAGCCAAGGACATCCACCCCAGATGAACACTGAAACTTTCTTT.

For this clonotype: Since a much larger clone is just one base distant, this may be a read error. The chain links TRBV6-5 to TRBJ1-1, with 8 nucleotides matching TRBD1. CDR1 is MNHEY and CDR2 is SVGAGI in the germline V gene. The length of the CDR3 is 13 residues. CDR3 nucleotides: TGTGCCAGCAGCTCGACAGGGGACACTGAAGCTCTCTTT. As protein: CASSSTGDTEALF.

With regard to this clonotype: Given a much more abundant clone one base away, this may be a read error. J is TRBJ2-1 and V is TRBV12-3 or TRBV12-4, with TRBD2 matching over 9 bases. There are 14 residues in the CDR3. CDR3 nucleotides: TGTGCCAGCAGCAGTATCAATAGCGGGAGATCCCAAATCTTC. This encodes CASSSINSGRSQIF.

This clonotype was counted at least ten times. This sequence joins TRBV2 and TRBJ2-4, with 12 nucleotides matching TRBD2. The CDR3 spans 15 residues. The junction had 4 bases not matched to a gene; V was cut back by 2 bases and J by 8 bases. In germline, CDR1 is SNHLY, CDR2 FYNNEI. Here the CDR3 reads CASSEWTSGKDIQYF. CDR3 nucleotide sequence: TGTGCCAGCAGTGAATGGACTAGCGGGAAAGACATTCAGTACTTC.

This clonotype has ten or more counts. CDR3 amino acids: CASLPTGSTDTQYF. Written as DNA, the CDR3 is TGTGCCAGCCTTCCGACGGGTAGCACAGATACGCAGTATTTT. The chain links TRBV19 to TRBJ2-3; D not resolved. This CDR3 has 14 residues. CDR1 and CDR2 from the germline V gene are LNHDA and SQIVND (reference sequence). V shed 9 bases and J shed 0 bases, with 13 bases lying between them.

Notes on this clonotype: A much larger clone lies one base from this, so it may be a read error. The chain employs TRBV7-9 and TRBJ2-1, with D perhaps TRBD2 (6 bases). Germline V lookup: CDR1 SEHNR, CDR2 FQNEAQ (reference sequence). This CDR3 has 15 residues. Written as DNA, the CDR3 is TGTGCCAGCAGCTTTATTAGCGGCTCCTACAATGAGCGGTTCTTC. It yields the protein CASSFISGSYNERFF.

Of note for this clonotype: Given a much more abundant clone one base away, this may be a read error. Likely a read error: the CDR3 ends without its conserved phenylalanine or tryptophan. The chain links TRBV4-1 to TRBJ1-1; 9 bases are a match to TRBD1. The germline V gene has CDR1 MGHRA and CDR2 YSYEKL. The CDR3 has 15 residues. V was pared by 3 bases and J by 4 bases, with 6 bases of the junction left unmatched. CDR3 loop: CASSQTGGRSTEAFS. The DNA for the CDR3 is TGCGCCAGCAGCCAGACAGGGGGTCGTAGCACTGAAGCTTTCTCT.

This clonotype was seen repeatedly, ten times or more. This chain connects TRBV7-2 to TRBJ2-1; D remains unclear. Trimming took off 0 bases at V and 5 bases at J, with 17 bases between the two ends. Germline loops: CDR1 SGHTA, CDR2 FQGNSA. This CDR3 contains 17 residues. Here the CDR3 reads CASSLAWVGLPDNEQFF. Written as DNA, the CDR3 is TGTGCCAGCAGCTTAGCGTGGGTAGGCCTCCCTGACAATGAGCAGTTCTTC.

This clonotype was seen ten or more times. The gene calls are TRBV20-1 and TRBJ2-3, with D perhaps matching TRBD2 (6 bases). The V and J ends lost 0 bases and 2 bases respectively, with 15 bases between them. The germline V gene encodes CDR1 DFQATT and CDR2 SNEGSKA (reference sequence). The CDR3 is 16 amino acids. The DNA for the CDR3 is TGCAGTGCTAGAGATCGGTGGCGGGAAAACACAGATACGCAGTATTTT. As protein: CSARDRWRENTDTQYF.

The chain recombines TRBV6-1 with TRBJ2-1; D is possibly TRBD2 (6 bases). There are 15 residues in the CDR3. Germline V lookup: CDR1 MNHNS, CDR2 SASEGT. Between the trimmed V and J ends, which lost 1 base and 1 base, there was a span of 8 bases. The CDR3 nucleotides are TGTGCCAGCAGTGAAGGTCTAGCGTCCTACAATGAGCAGTTCTTC. Translating it yields CASSEGLASYNEQFF.

This clonotype was recorded at least ten times. CDR3 in DNA: TGTGCTAGTGGTCCCCAAGTCCGCACCGGGGAGCTGTTTTTT. Translated, it gives CASGPQVRTGELFF. The gene calls are TRBV12-5 and TRBJ2-2; D remains ambiguous. Per germline, CDR1 LGHNT and CDR2 FRNRAP. Between the trimmed V and J ends, which lost 5 bases and 4 bases, there was a span of 11 bases. This CDR3 contains 14 residues.

This clonotype was observed a handful of times. The chain has TRBV5-6 and TRBJ2-7; D may be TRBD1 (5 bases). Per the germline V gene, CDR1 is SGHDT and CDR2 is YYEEEE. This CDR3 is built from 13 residues. The V and J ends lost 3 bases and 1 base respectively, with 8 bases between them. The CDR3 region has the DNA TGTGCCAGCAGCTGGGGCGGATCCTACGAGCAGTACTTC. Translating gives CASSWGGSYEQYF.

This clonotype was seen ten or more times. This chain connects TRBV20-1 to TRBJ2-1; D is possibly TRBD1 or TRBD2 (5 bases each). The CDR3 sequence is 14 residues long. Germline loops: CDR1 DFQATT, CDR2 SNEGSKA (reference sequence). V gave up 3 bases and J gave up 9 bases, with 18 bases separating them. The CDR3 region is CSASRDVGFGEQFF. The CDR3 DNA follows: TGCAGTGCTAGCCGGGACGTGGGATTCGGTGAGCAGTTCTTC.

This clonotype has a count of ten or more. This rearrangement joins TRBV4-3 to TRBJ1-3; D is ambiguous. This CDR3 comprises 17 residues. Germline CDR1 is LGHNA and CDR2 is YSLEER. The V end lost 0 bases, the J end lost 1 base, and 13 bases lay between the germline ends. CDR3 coding DNA: TGCGCCAGCAGCCAAGAACGCTACACGACTTCTGGAAACACCATATATTTT. Translated, it gives CASSQERYTTSGNTIYF.

This clonotype was counted at least ten times. The chain has TRBV9 and TRBJ2-1, with TRBD2 matching 8 bases. J lost 3 bases, V lost 0 bases, and 2 bases had no gene match. This CDR3 is built from 15 residues. Germline V gene data show CDR1 as SGDLS and CDR2 as YYNGEE. Here the CDR3 reads CASSVVSGSYNEQFF. The CDR3 DNA follows: TGTGCCAGCAGCGTAGTGAGCGGGAGCTACAATGAGCAGTTCTTC.

Notes on this clonotype: Just one base apart from a much larger clone, this may be a read error. The rearrangement uses TRBV9 and TRBJ2-5; D may match TRBD1 or TRBD2 (6 bases each). V was shortened by 5 bases and J by 7 bases, with 21 bases between the two germline ends. This CDR3 region has 15 residues. CDR1 and CDR2 (germline): SGDLS, YYNGEE. The CDR3 here is CASSSEWGAVGTQYF. CDR3 sequence (DNA): TGTGCCAGCAGTTCCGAGTGGGGGGCAGTGGGGACCCAGTACTTC. The whole variable domain, remainder taken from reference TRBV9 and TRBJ2-5, is DSGVTQTPKHLITATGQRVTLRCSPRSGDLSVYWYQQSLDQGLQFLIQYYNGEERAKGNILERFSAQQFPDLHSELNLSSLELGDSALYFCASSSEWGAVGTQYFGPGTRLLVL.

In its sample, this clonotype was seen many times. The V and J genes are TRBV11-1 and TRBJ2-7; D is undetermined. This CDR3 is 15 amino acids long. CDR1 and CDR2 (germline): SGHAT, FQDESV (reference sequence). Trimming shortened V by 7 bases and J by 7 bases, and 23 bases separated the two germline ends. CDR3 in amino acids: CASTLAPDLIWEQYF. CDR3 nucleotide sequence: TGTGCCAGCACCCTGGCCCCGGACCTAATTTGGGAGCAGTACTTC.

V and J are TRBV10-3 and TRBJ2-1; D may be TRBD2 (6 bases). The germline gives CDR1 ENHRY, CDR2 SYGVKD. The ends were cut back, 10 bases at V and 0 bases at J, with 16 bases in the middle. The CDR3 runs 15 residues. The CDR3 region is CATDGGDSSYNEQFF. DNA for the CDR3: TGTGCCACCGACGGGGGAGACAGCTCCTACAATGAGCAGTTCTTC.

V gene TRBV12-3 or TRBV12-4 combines with J gene TRBJ2-5; perhaps TRBD2 as D (6 bases). The CDR3 is 13 amino acids. Trimming removed 11 bases from V and 0 bases from J, with 13 bases in between. The CDR3 spells CACTRGYQETQYF. The CDR3 nucleotides are TGTGCCTGCACCCGGGGGTACCAAGAGACCCAGTACTTC.

On this clonotype itself: A much larger clone lies a single base off, so this may be a read error. The chain employs TRBV2 and TRBJ2-7; TRBD1 matches at 8 bases. Per the germline V gene, CDR1 is SNHLY and CDR2 is FYNNEI. With V trimmed by 3 bases and J by 1 base, 5 bases remained unmatched. The CDR3 covers 15 residues. CDR3 residues: CASSEGTGQSYEQYF. The CDR3 coding sequence is TGTGCCAGCAGTGAGGGGACAGGCCAATCCTACGAGCAGTACTTC.

The chain combines TRBV6-5 with TRBJ2-1, with D uncertain. Per germline, CDR1 MNHEY and CDR2 SVGAGI. The V end lost 2 bases, the J end lost 2 bases, and 7 bases lay between the germline ends. The CDR3 is 14 residues long. The CDR3 DNA is TGTGCCAGCAGTTACCAAGGCACCTACAATGAGCAGTTCTTC. This sequence encodes CASSYQGTYNEQFF.

In its sample, this clonotype was seen many times. The rearrangement uses TRBV19 and TRBJ2-3; D possibly matches TRBD1 or TRBD2 (5 bases each). Deletions cut 5 bases from V and 5 bases from J, with 14 bases between. The CDR3 loop spans 14 amino acids. Germline CDR1 LNHDA, CDR2 SQIVND (reference sequence). The CDR3 DNA is TGTGCCAGTAGTCCGGGGCGACTCCTAGATACGCAGTATTTT. Residues: CASSPGRLLDTQYF.